This is a list of T cell receptor beta chains from one sample in a study of control samples from healthy donors and cancer patients. TCRdb's table, derived via immunoSEQ multiplex PCR, lists solely in-frame clones and lacks some. The sample holds fewer than 200,000 clones; 80% to 90% are singletons and the top ten take 4.5% to 6%. The source material was blood. These TCRs come from a woman aged 25 to 39 in good health. The CDR3 runs from the conserved cysteine through the conserved F or W. The order of the fields is J gene, clone size, V gene, D gene, CDR3 protein, CDR3 DNA. D genes are given only for firm matches. Size is stated for part of the rows, as once, few or many counts, or as a class when the clone is expanded.

TRBJ2-2 - TRBV18 TRBD1 CASSPVQGARDTGELFF TGTGCCAGCTCACCTGTCCAGGGGGCGCGGGACACCGGGGAGCTGTTTTTT
TRBJ1-2 - TRBV10-3 - CAIRQGVDGYTF TGTGCCATCAGACAGGGTGTAGATGGCTACACCTTC
TRBJ2-1 - TRBV12-5 TRBD2 CASSTFLAGGEQFF TGTGCTAGTTCGACGTTCCTAGCGGGGGGAGAGCAGTTCTTC
TRBJ2-5 - TRBV24-1 - CATSDKHRWQETQYF TGTGCCACCAGTGATAAACACAGGTGGCAGGAGACCCAGTACTTC
TRBJ2-1 - TRBV3-1/TRBV3-2 - CASSSYNEQFF TGTGCCAGCAGCTCCTACAATGAGCAGTTCTTC
TRBJ2-1 few TRBV12-3/TRBV12-4 - CASSHDKEQFF TGTGCCAGCAGTCACGACAAGGAGCAGTTCTTC
TRBJ2-2 - TRBV11-2 TRBD1 CASSRTGANTGELFF TGTGCCAGCAGCCGGACAGGGGCTAACACCGGGGAGCTGTTTTTT
TRBJ2-1 - TRBV2 TRBD2 CASSGLAVYNEQFF TGTGCCAGCAGCGGACTAGCGGTCTACAATGAGCAGTTCTTC
TRBJ2-6 - TRBV5-1 - CASSATVGNSGANVLTF TGCGCCAGCAGCGCCACCGTCGGAAACTCTGGGGCCAACGTCCTGACTTTC
TRBJ1-2 - TRBV19 TRBD1 CASNPGQGAGYTF TGTGCCAGTAACCCGGGACAGGGGGCGGGCTACACCTTC
TRBJ1-1 - TRBV2 - CASRLAGGTREAFF TGTGCCAGCAGGCTGGCCGGGGGAACGAGAGAAGCTTTCTTT
TRBJ2-3 - TRBV11-2 - CASSLGAVPSTDTQYF TGTGCCAGCAGCTTGGGAGCGGTCCCTAGCACAGATACGCAGTATTTT
TRBJ1-1 once TRBV5-1 - CASSLGEGLNTEAFF TGCGCCAGCAGCTTGGGGGAGGGCCTGAACACTGAAGCTTTCTTT
TRBJ2-7 few TRBV27 TRBD2 CASSITGGVGEQYF TGTGCCAGCAGTATTACGGGGGGGGTGGGAGAGCAGTACTTC
TRBJ1-1 - TRBV5-4 - CASSRTDTEAFF TGTGCCAGCAGCCGGACAGACACTGAAGCTTTCTTT
TRBJ1-6 - TRBV10-3 - CAMRGQPPNSPLHF TGTGCCATGAGAGGCCAACCACCTAATTCACCCCTCCACTTT
TRBJ2-5 few TRBV7-2 - CASSLGPKQETQYF TGTGCCAGCAGCTTAGGACCGAAACAAGAGACCCAGTACTTC
TRBJ1-6 - TRBV7-9 TRBD1 CASSSASGTGVSPLHF TGTGCCAGCAGCTCCGCCTCCGGGACAGGGGTTTCACCCCTCCACTTT
TRBJ2-5 - TRBV11-3 TRBD2 CASSLDRGLAKAVRETQYF TGTGCCAGCAGCTTAGATCGAGGACTAGCGAAAGCTGTTAGGGAGACCCAGTACTTC
TRBJ2-7 - TRBV7-2 - CASSFNYEQYF TGTGCCAGCAGCTTCAACTACGAGCAGTACTTC
TRBJ1-6 - TRBV6-5 - CASMKGWELLHF TGTGCCAGCATGAAAGGATGGGAACTGCTCCACTTT
TRBJ2-3 - TRBV9 TRBD2 CASSPGRGAGRVDTQYF TGTGCCAGCAGCCCGGGGAGGGGTGCGGGAAGGGTAGATACGCAGTATTTT
TRBJ2-3 - TRBV21-1 - CASSKPLWPPGVDTQYF TGTGCCAGCAGCAAACCCCTTTGGCCGCCGGGCGTGGATACGCAGTATTTT
TRBJ2-3 - TRBV2 - CASSELATTDTQYF TGTGCCAGCAGTGAGTTGGCTACCACAGATACGCAGTATTTT
TRBJ2-1 - TRBV27 - CASSLLASGATYNEQFF TGTGCCAGCAGTTTACTGGCTAGTGGGGCTACCTACAATGAGCAGTTCTTC
TRBJ2-4 - TRBV7-2 - CASSSPRTINIQYF TGTGCCAGCAGCTCCCCTAGGACGATAAACATTCAGTACTTC
TRBJ2-2 - TRBV28 TRBD1 CASRLPQSDRAPGELFF TGTGCCAGCAGACTTCCCCAGTCGGACAGGGCCCCCGGGGAGCTGTTTTTT
TRBJ1-5 - TRBV6-5 - CASTHLTGRNQPQHF TGTGCCAGCACCCATCTTACAGGGCGCAATCAGCCCCAGCATTTT
TRBJ2-3 - TRBV2 TRBD2 CASRTGTSTDTQYF TGTGCCAGCAGGACCGGGACTAGTACAGATACGCAGTATTTT
TRBJ2-7 - TRBV19 TRBD1 CASSTGTATYEQYF TGTGCCAGTAGTACAGGGACAGCAACCTACGAGCAGTACTTC
TRBJ2-1 - TRBV3-1/TRBV3-2 - CASSQDLGRQINEQFF TGTGCCAGCAGCCAAGATCTCGGGAGACAAATCAATGAGCAGTTCTTC
TRBJ1-2 once TRBV2 TRBD1 CASRYRGDGYTF TGTGCCAGCAGGTACAGGGGTGATGGCTACACCTTC
TRBJ2-7 - TRBV7-9 - CASSLDRVYEQYF TGTGCCAGCAGCTTAGACCGGGTCTACGAGCAGTACTTC
TRBJ2-3 - TRBV29-1 - CSVVGRGTDTQYF TGCAGCGTTGTGGGCCGAGGCACAGATACGCAGTATTTT
TRBJ2-1 few TRBV1 - CTSSHLVAGVPENEQFF TGCACCAGCAGCCATTTGGTAGCGGGAGTCCCCGAAAATGAGCAGTTCTTC
TRBJ2-3 - TRBV7-9 - CASSAKRRVDTDTQYF TGTGCCAGCAGCGCTAAGCGTCGGGTAGACACAGATACGCAGTATTTT
TRBJ2-5 - TRBV7-9 TRBD1 CASSPPWDREQETQYF TGTGCCAGCAGCCCGCCCTGGGACAGGGAACAAGAGACCCAGTACTTC
TRBJ1-2 - TRBV10-3 TRBD1 CAISGTGGMDYGYTF TGTGCCATCAGTGGGACAGGGGGCATGGACTATGGCTACACCTTC
TRBJ2-3 - TRBV5-1 TRBD2 CASSLRLREGPDTQYF TGCGCCAGCAGCTTACGGCTGCGGGAGGGACCAGATACGCAGTATTTT
TRBJ2-1 - TRBV7-2 - CASRRTYFGDEQFF TGTGCCAGCAGAAGAACTTACTTCGGCGATGAGCAGTTCTTC
TRBJ1-5 - TRBV28 - CASNGADMMGNQPQHF TGTGCCAGCAATGGTGCGGACATGATGGGCAATCAGCCCCAGCATTTT
TRBJ2-5 - TRBV30 - CAWSRREGTQYF TGTGCCTGGAGTCGCAGGGAAGGGACCCAGTACTTC
TRBJ2-3 - TRBV25-1 TRBD2 CASSPSGGSDTQYF TGTGCCAGCAGCCCCAGCGGGGGGTCAGATACGCAGTATTTT
TRBJ1-2 - TRBV5-1 TRBD1 CASSPGTGALRYGYTF TGCGCCAGCAGCCCCGGGACAGGGGCCCTGCGCTATGGCTACACCTTC
TRBJ2-1 - TRBV27 TRBD2 CASSYLAANNEQFF TGTGCCAGCAGTTATCTAGCGGCGAACAATGAGCAGTTCTTC
TRBJ1-2 - TRBV27 TRBD1 CASSLYGQGVYGYTF TGTGCCAGCAGTTTATACGGACAGGGTGTCTATGGCTACACCTTC
TRBJ1-2 - TRBV19 TRBD1 CASSPKSWTGDFYGYTF TGTGCCAGTAGTCCGAAATCATGGACAGGAGACTTCTATGGCTACACCTTC
TRBJ1-5 few TRBV6-2/TRBV6-3 - CASSYAGQYNQPQHF TGTGCCAGCAGTTACGCCGGACAGTACAATCAGCCCCAGCATTTT
TRBJ1-1 - TRBV5-5 - CASSLQEAFF TGTGCCAGCAGCTTACAAGAAGCTTTCTTT